This T cell receptor (beta chain) was retrieved from a study of shared clonotypes between healthy human individuals. Study overall: The donor group consisted of a couple of women and three men, aged 18 to 49.

The V and J ends lost 5 bases and 4 bases respectively, with 8 bases between them. Germline CDR1 is GTSNPN and CDR2 is SVGIG (reference sequence). This CDR3 is built from 12 residues. General study points: It was anticipated that sequencing depth would influence how many clonotypes donors shared. Unshared clonotypes carried lower generation probabilities than those common to all four donors.

On this clone: Its antigen is as yet unknown.

150 to 250 ng DNA, 25,000 to 30,000 T cell genomes, went into each sorted-subset replicate PCR. Assay: immunoSEQ multiplex PCR; the TCRdb copy retains only in-frame clones and omits some. Altogether some 1 million clones are present, about 77% being singletons, with the ten largest covering around 1.4%. V gene TRBV30 combines with J gene TRBJ1-4; D gene ambiguous. The sequenced sample consisted of memory CD4+ T cells sorted from blood. Subset in this sample: CD45RA-negative fraction. The origin of this receptor is a young man in good health. The CDR3 DNA is TGTGCCTGGTCCCGGGTTAATGAAAAACTGTTTTTT. It encodes CAWSRVNEKLFF.